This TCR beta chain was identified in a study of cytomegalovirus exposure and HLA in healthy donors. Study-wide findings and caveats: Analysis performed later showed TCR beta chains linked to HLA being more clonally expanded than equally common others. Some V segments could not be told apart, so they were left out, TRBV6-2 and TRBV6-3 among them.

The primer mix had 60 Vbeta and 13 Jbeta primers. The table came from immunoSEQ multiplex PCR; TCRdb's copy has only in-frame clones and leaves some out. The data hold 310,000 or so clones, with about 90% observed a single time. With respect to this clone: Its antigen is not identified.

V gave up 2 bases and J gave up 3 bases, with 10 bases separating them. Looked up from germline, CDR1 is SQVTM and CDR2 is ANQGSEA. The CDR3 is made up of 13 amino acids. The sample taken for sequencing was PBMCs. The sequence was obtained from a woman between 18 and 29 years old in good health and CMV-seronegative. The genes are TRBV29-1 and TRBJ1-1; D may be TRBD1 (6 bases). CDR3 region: CSVEPPGDTEAFF. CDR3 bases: TGCAGCGTTGAACCCCCAGGGGACACTGAAGCTTTCTTT.